This TCR beta chain was documented in a study of cytomegalovirus exposure and HLA in healthy donors. General observations from the study: Cytomegalovirus-associated TCR beta chains were listed, numbering 164. Most of the TCR beta V segments (in an earlier analysis) were productive either about 90% or about 30% of the time.

The PCR ran on 60 Vbeta and 13 Jbeta primers. Assay used: immunoSEQ multiplex PCR; TCRdb lists only in-frame clones, some missing. The data hold tens of thousands of clones, with roughly two thirds observed a single time. Germline values: CDR1 MNHEY, CDR2 SVGAGI. The CDR3 runs to 13 residues. V was pared by 2 bases and J by 3 bases, with 8 bases between. Remarks on this clone: Its antigen is undetermined. Other nucleotide sequences from this sample produce the same CDR3.

This chain joins TRBV6-5 and TRBJ2-7, with a possible D match to TRBD1 (5 bases). The sequence was collected from a woman in her twenties or thirties in good health and CMV-seronegative. Sequencing input: PBMCs. The CDR3 DNA sequence: TGTGCCAGCAGTTACCGGCAGGGCTACGAGCAGTACTTC. Its translation: CASSYRQGYEQYF.